The 21 T cell receptor beta chains given below trace back to one sample, sequenced in a study of cytomegalovirus exposure and HLA in healthy donors. The PCR contained 60 Vbeta and 13 Jbeta primers. Some clones are missing from TCRdb's copy, which holds only in-frame ones; the method was immunoSEQ multiplex PCR. The sample contains 40,000 or so clones, 70% to 85% of which appear only once. Sequencing was carried out using PBMCs. The receptors stem from a young man in good health and CMV-seronegative.

To note about this clone: Since no conserved phenylalanine or tryptophan closes the CDR3, a read error is the likely cause. J is TRBJ1-2 and V is TRBV29-1; the D is unclear. Trimming removed 7 bases from V and 4 bases from J, with 16 bases in between. The CDR3 is 13 residues long. CDR1 is SQVTM and CDR2 is ANQGSEA in the germline V gene. CDR3: CSAYSRGRYGYTL. The DNA for the CDR3 is TGCAGCGCCTACTCCCGGGGTCGCTATGGCTACACCCTC.

The chain employs TRBV29-1 and TRBJ1-1; 9 bases fit TRBD1. The V segment lost 6 bases and the J segment 0 bases; nucleotides outside the gene matches: 2. The CDR3 extends over 13 amino acids. The germline gives CDR1 SQVTM, CDR2 ANQGSEA. The CDR3 reads CSVGQGLNTEAFF. In DNA form, the CDR3 reads TGCAGCGTAGGACAGGGGCTGAACACTGAAGCTTTCTTT.

This clone has just one count. The chain is built from TRBV7-9 and TRBJ2-2; 7 bases map to TRBD1. This CDR3 spans 12 amino acids. V lost 5 bases and J lost 7; bases outside the gene matches: 1. Germline assignment: CDR1 SEHNR and CDR2 FQNEAQ (reference sequence). In nucleotides, the CDR3 is TGTGCCAGCAGCGCAGGGGGCGGGGAGCTGTTTTTT. Protein product: CASSAGGGELFF.

This clone has more than one count but fewer than ten. V is TRBV19 and J is TRBJ2-5; TRBD2 agrees at 10 bases. This CDR3 has 18 amino acids. With 3 bases clipped from V and 2 bases from J, the junction kept 12 bases outside the gene matches. Germline V lookup: CDR1 LNHDA, CDR2 SQIVND (reference sequence). CDR3 DNA: TGTGCCAGTAGTATCGGTACTAGCGGGACATGGACACAAGAGACCCAGTACTTC. This gives the protein CASSIGTSGTWTQETQYF.

This clone has only a few counts. This rearrangement joins TRBV14 to TRBJ2-1, with D maybe TRBD2 (5 bases). This CDR3 has 17 residues. V dropped 1 base and J dropped 7 bases, with 20 bases sitting between them. Per germline, CDR1 SGHDN and CDR2 FVKESK. The CDR3, as DNA: TGTGCCAGCAGCCAAGGAGTGGGATTAGCGTTATCGAATGAGCAGTTCTTC. Translation: CASSQGVGLALSNEQFF.

The chain couples TRBV15 to TRBJ1-4; D is uncertain. The CDR3 totals 15 residues. V dropped 1 base and J dropped 2 bases, with 8 bases sitting between them. CDR1 is LNHNV, CDR2 YYDKDF, per germline (reference sequence). The CDR3 sequence is CATSRGRPTNEKLFF. The CDR3 nucleotides are TGTGCCACCAGCAGAGGGAGGCCGACTAATGAAAAACTGTTTTTT.

The chain joins TRBV6-1 to TRBJ2-7, with D perhaps TRBD2 (5 bases). CDR1 and CDR2 from the germline V gene are MNHNS and SASEGT. V was shortened by 10 bases and J by 0 bases, with 19 bases between the two germline ends. The CDR3 is made up of 15 amino acids. The CDR3 DNA reads as TGTGCCATCAGAGGTGGAGGCCACAGCTCCTACGAGCAGTACTTC. It yields the protein CAIRGGGHSSYEQYF.

The gene calls are TRBV10-1 and TRBJ2-3; maybe TRBD2 (5 bases). The V end was cut by 3 bases, the J end by 5 bases, with 12 bases between. The germline gives CDR1 WNHNN, CDR2 SYGVQD (reference sequence). This CDR3 has 14 residues. Here the CDR3 reads CASSEGGPQDTQYF. CDR3 in DNA: TGCGCCAGCAGTGAAGGAGGACCCCAAGATACGCAGTATTTT.

This clone was counted a single time. CDR3 in DNA: TGCGCCAGCAGTCATCGTGACAGGGGGTCCGGGGAGCTGTTTTTT. Translation gives CASSHRDRGSGELFF. V gene TRBV23-1 combines with J gene TRBJ2-2; 9 bases match TRBD1. TRBV23-1 is treated as an ORF (open reading frame) with a function not yet certain. The CDR3 has 15 residues. V lost 3 bases, J lost 6 bases, and 5 bases stayed unmatched.

V usage is TRBV5-1 and J usage is TRBJ2-7; D call uncertain. This CDR3 comprises 13 residues. Trimming left V 0 bases short and J 2 bases short, with 6 bases between. Germline CDR1 SGHRS, CDR2 YFSETQ. CDR3 sequence: CASSLATAYEQYF. Here the CDR3 DNA reads TGCGCCAGCAGCTTGGCGACTGCCTACGAGCAGTACTTC.

This clone was recorded a few times. This sequence joins TRBV28 and TRBJ2-7, with D possibly matching TRBD2 (5 bases). The length of the CDR3 is 15 residues. The V and J ends lost 6 bases and 4 bases respectively, with 19 bases between them. CDR1 MDHEN and CDR2 SYDVKM come from the germline V gene. The CDR3 protein is CASRNSGYPSYEQYF. The CDR3 DNA sequence: TGTGCCAGCAGAAACAGCGGTTATCCCTCTTACGAGCAGTACTTC.

The chain carries TRBV15 and TRBJ1-1, with 9 bases lining up with TRBD1. From germline, CDR1 is LNHNV and CDR2 YYDKDF (reference sequence). V lost 3 bases and J lost 3; bases outside the gene matches: 2. The CDR3 sequence is 14 residues long. Written as DNA, the CDR3 is TGTGCCACCAGCAGTCGACAGGGGGACACTGAAGCTTTCTTT. Its translation is CATSSRQGDTEAFF.

J is TRBJ2-7 and V is TRBV5-1; 8 bases align to TRBD2. The length of the CDR3 is 14 residues. V shed 0 bases, J shed 4 bases, and the junction held 3 bases outside the gene matches. Germline V lookup: CDR1 SGHRS, CDR2 YFSETQ. The CDR3 loop reads CASSLVAGSYEQYF. CDR3 in DNA: TGCGCCAGCAGCTTGGTAGCGGGGAGTTACGAGCAGTACTTC.

This clone was recorded a few times. This sequence joins TRBV25-1 and TRBJ1-2, with 7 bases matching TRBD1. Germline V CDR1 and CDR2: MGHDK, SYGVNS. The CDR3 covers 13 residues. V shed 3 bases and J 11 bases; nucleotides not matched to a gene: 9. DNA of the CDR3: TGTGCCAGCAGTGACCCCAGCAGGGGGTTGTACACCTTC. It yields the protein CASSDPSRGLYTF.

This rearrangement joins TRBV9 to TRBJ2-3, with D perhaps matching TRBD2 (5 bases). Between the trimmed V and J ends, which lost 3 bases and 12 bases, there was a span of 11 bases. Looked up from germline, CDR1 is SGDLS and CDR2 is YYNGEE. This CDR3 is 11 amino acids long. The CDR3 loop is CASSGPGVQYF. CDR3 coding DNA: TGTGCCAGCAGCGGACCCGGGGTTCAGTATTTT. Filled out from reference TRBV9 and TRBJ2-3, the complete variable domain reads DSGVTQTPKHLITATGQRVTLRCSPRSGDLSVYWYQQSLDQGLQFLIQYYNGEERAKGNILERFSAQQFPDLHSELNLSSLELGDSALYFCASSGPGVQYFGPGTRLTVL.

This clone has just one count. The chain has TRBV30 and TRBJ2-7, with D maybe TRBD2 (5 bases). The CDR3 covers 13 residues. V lost 8 bases and J lost 6, with 20 bases in between. Germline V gene data show CDR1 as GTSNPN and CDR2 as SVGIG (reference sequence). The CDR3 nucleotides are TGTGCCGGCGCGCCTCTGGGAGCCAGCGAGCAGTACTTC. This codes for CAGAPLGASEQYF.

The chain recombines TRBV2 with TRBJ2-5, with D possibly TRBD1 on 8 matching bases. The germline gives CDR1 SNHLY, CDR2 FYNNEI. Trimming left V 11 bases short and J 5 bases short, with 18 bases between. This CDR3 contains 13 residues. The DNA for the CDR3 is TGTGCCGGCTCTGGACAGGGAGGGGAGACCCAGTACTTC. This translates into CAGSGQGGETQYF.

This sequence joins TRBV28 and TRBJ1-5; 8 bases match TRBD1. The germline gives CDR1 MDHEN, CDR2 SYDVKM. The V segment lost 5 bases and the J segment 2 bases; nucleotides outside the gene matches: 5. CDR3 length: 15 residues. The CDR3 DNA reads as TGTGCCAGCAGTCCCGACAGGGGTGGCAATCAGCCCCAGCATTTT. It encodes CASSPDRGGNQPQHF. The complete variable domain, with remaining parts taken from reference TRBV28 and TRBJ1-5, reads DVKVTQSSRYLVKRTGEKVFLECVQDMDHENMFWYRQDPGLGLRLIYFSYDVKMKEKGDIPEGYSVSREKKERFSLILESASTNQTSMYLCASSPDRGGNQPQHFGDGTRLSIL.

The chain couples TRBV27 to TRBJ2-1; 10 bases agree with TRBD2. V lost 2 bases to trimming and J lost 8 bases; unmatched junction nucleotides: 6. CDR3 length: 15 residues. CDR1 and CDR2 from the germline V gene are MNHEY and SMNVEV (reference sequence). CDR3 nucleotide sequence: TGTGCCAGCAGTTTACGGCCTAGCGGGAGCGATGAGCAGTTCTTC. Protein product: CASSLRPSGSDEQFF.

The gene calls are TRBV9 and TRBJ2-4, with D perhaps TRBD1 (5 bases). The CDR3 loop spans 18 amino acids. Germline CDR1 reads SGDLS; CDR2 reads YYNGEE. The V gene lost 5 bases and the J gene lost 0 bases, with 21 bases spanning the gap. CDR3 residues: CASSPTTDNNLAKNIQYF. CDR3 DNA sequence: TGTGCCAGCAGTCCCACGACAGATAACAACCTAGCCAAAAACATTCAGTACTTC.

The chain joins TRBV18 to TRBJ2-1, with TRBD2 matching over 7 bases. This CDR3 spans 15 amino acids. Per the germline V gene, CDR1 is KGHSH and CDR2 is LQKENI. V lost 4 bases to trimming and J lost 2 bases; unmatched junction nucleotides: 5. The CDR3 here is CASSRARGTYNEQFF. The CDR3 bases are TGTGCCAGCTCACGGGCGCGGGGGACCTACAATGAGCAGTTCTTC.